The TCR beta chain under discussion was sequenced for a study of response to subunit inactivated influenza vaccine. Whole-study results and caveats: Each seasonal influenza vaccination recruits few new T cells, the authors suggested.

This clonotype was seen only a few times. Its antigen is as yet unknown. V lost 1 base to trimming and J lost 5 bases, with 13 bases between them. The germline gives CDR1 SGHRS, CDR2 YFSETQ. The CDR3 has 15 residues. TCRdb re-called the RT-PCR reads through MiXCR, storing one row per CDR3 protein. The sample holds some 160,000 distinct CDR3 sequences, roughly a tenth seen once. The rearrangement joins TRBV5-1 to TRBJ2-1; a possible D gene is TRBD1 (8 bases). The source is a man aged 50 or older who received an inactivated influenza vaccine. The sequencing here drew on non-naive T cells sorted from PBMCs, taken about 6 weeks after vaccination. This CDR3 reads CASSLLQGGNNEQFF. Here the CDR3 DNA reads TGCGCCAGCAGCTTGCTACAGGGGGGGAACAATGAGCAGTTCTTC. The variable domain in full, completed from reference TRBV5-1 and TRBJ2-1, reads KAGVTQTPRYLIKTRGQQVTLSCSPISGHRSVSWYQQTPGQGLQFLFEYFSETQRNKGNFPGRFSGRQFSNSRSEMNVSTLELGDSALYLCASSLLQGGNNEQFFGPGTRLTVL.